This TCR beta chain was recovered during a study of T cell responses to AZD1222 COVID-19 vaccine. Second-dose recipients at about 4 or about 12 weeks were treated as one pooled group. Clones were sequenced by immunoSEQ multiplex PCR, and TCRdb holds only the in-frame ones, with some missing. The table includes some 130,000 clones, just under 95% detected once. The specimen was peripheral blood, collected 28 days after the second AZD1222 dose. The receptor's source is an adult who received the AZD1222 COVID-19 vaccine.

CDR3 sequence reads: CAWSPGPNNSPLHF. DNA of the CDR3: TGTGCCTGGAGTCCGGGGCCGAATAATTCACCCCTCCACTTT. The chain couples TRBV30 to TRBJ1-6, with a tentative D call TRBD1 (5 bases). The CDR3 is made up of 14 amino acids. Trimming shortened V by 2 bases and J by 5 bases, and 10 bases separated the two germline ends. Looked up from germline, CDR1 is GTSNPN and CDR2 is SVGIG (reference sequence).